These T cell receptor beta chains were read from a single sample in a study of shared clonotypes between healthy human individuals. The table came from immunoSEQ multiplex PCR; TCRdb's copy has only in-frame clones and leaves some out. The table has about 1.9 million clones, around 93% seen once; the top ten hold about 1.6%. Source material: naive CD8+ T cells from PBMCs. Receptor source: a man aged 18-30 years in good health. Some clones in this sample may be carry-over from other donors' samples. CDR3s include the opening cysteine and the closing phenylalanine or tryptophan. Fields, in order: CDR3 DNA, CDR3 protein, D gene, J gene, V gene, clone size. A D gene is named only where the DNA matches it firmly. Clone size is stated in some rows and not others, as once, few, many or a class when expanded.

DNA: TGTGCCAGCAGATACACGGGACAGGGTCCCTACAATGAGCAGTTCTTC
CDR3: CASRYTGQGPYNEQFF
D: TRBD1
J: TRBJ2-1
V: TRBV5-6
size: -

DNA: TGTGCCAGTAGTATCGCTGACGGCTTATACAATGAGCAGTTCTTC
CDR3: CASSIADGLYNEQFF
D: -
J: TRBJ2-1
V: TRBV19
size: -

DNA: TGTGCCAGCAGTGAACGGGGCCCTGAAGCTTTCTTT
CDR3: CASSERGPEAFF
D: -
J: TRBJ1-1
V: TRBV25-1
size: -

DNA: TGTGCCAGCAGTTTGCTGGCGGGAGTAGACGAGCAGTACTTC
CDR3: CASSLLAGVDEQYF
D: TRBD2
J: TRBJ2-7
V: TRBV27
size: -

DNA: TGCGCCAGCAGCCAGCCGGGGCCGAACACTGAAGCTTTCTTT
CDR3: CASSQPGPNTEAFF
D: -
J: TRBJ1-1
V: TRBV5-1
size: -

DNA: TGTGCCAGTGGAACTAGCGGGAGGGCTATCGAACAGTACTTC
CDR3: CASGTSGRAIEQYF
D: TRBD2
J: TRBJ2-7
V: TRBV19
size: -

DNA: TGCGCCAGCAGCTCGAAACAGGGTGACTACACCTTC
CDR3: CASSSKQGDYTF
D: -
J: TRBJ1-2
V: TRBV5-1
size: -

DNA: TGTGCCAGCAGTTCCCGACAGGGGGAGACTATAGTCCCTTTCTTT
CDR3: CASSSRQGETIVPFF
D: TRBD1
J: TRBJ1-1
V: TRBV27
size: -

DNA: TGTGCCAGCAGCTTCGCCAGGGGGCTAGGCGGATCCTACAATGAGCAGTTCTTC
CDR3: CASSFARGLGGSYNEQFF
D: TRBD1
J: TRBJ2-1
V: TRBV5-6
size: -

DNA: TGTGCCAGCAGTCCTCTATCCTCTAGCGGGGTTTCCTACGAGCAGTACTTC
CDR3: CASSPLSSSGVSYEQYF
D: TRBD2
J: TRBJ2-7
V: TRBV27
size: -

DNA: TGTGCCAGCTCACCCAGACAGGGGGCGAACCACGAGCAGTACTTC
CDR3: CASSPRQGANHEQYF
D: TRBD1
J: TRBJ2-7
V: TRBV18
size: -

DNA: TGTGCCAGCAGCTCCGGACAGGGATTCTCCTACGAGCAGTACTTC
CDR3: CASSSGQGFSYEQYF
D: TRBD1
J: TRBJ2-7
V: TRBV7-9
size: -

DNA: TGTGCCAGCAGGAGAGGGAGCAATCAGCCCCAGCATTTT
CDR3: CASRRGSNQPQHF
D: -
J: TRBJ1-5
V: TRBV27
size: -

DNA: TGTGCCAGCAGCCAAGATTGGCGGGAGCGATACAATGAGCAGTTCTTC
CDR3: CASSQDWRERYNEQFF
D: TRBD2
J: TRBJ2-1
V: TRBV4-2
size: -

DNA: TGTGCCAGCAGTCCCGGTTCCGTGCTTGGCTACACCTTC
CDR3: CASSPGSVLGYTF
D: -
J: TRBJ1-2
V: TRBV27
size: -

DNA: TGTGCCAGCAGCTTCCCGCCCTCGGCCGATGGGAGGCGGAGCTACGAGCAGTACTTC
CDR3: CASSFPPSADGRRSYEQYF
D: -
J: TRBJ2-7
V: TRBV11-1
size: -

DNA: TGTGCCAGCAGCCAACCGCGTCCTCCCCGGGGCCACGAGCAGTACTTC
CDR3: CASSQPRPPRGHEQYF
D: -
J: TRBJ2-7
V: TRBV11-2
size: -

DNA: TGTGCCAGCAGGCCCGCCCCAGCCAGCTGGGTATATAGCAATCAGCCCCAGCATTTT
CDR3: CASRPAPASWVYSNQPQHF
D: -
J: TRBJ1-5
V: TRBV28
size: -

DNA: TGTGCCAGCAGTGAATCAGGCCTGAACACTGAAGCTTTCTTT
CDR3: CASSESGLNTEAFF
D: -
J: TRBJ1-1
V: TRBV2
size: once

DNA: TGTGCCAGCAGCGGACAGGACAGGGCTAACACTGAAGCTTTCTTT
CDR3: CASSGQDRANTEAFF
D: TRBD1
J: TRBJ1-1
V: TRBV9
size: -

DNA: TGTGCCAGCAGCCCACCCCCGGGACCCGGCACAGATACGCAGTATTTT
CDR3: CASSPPPGPGTDTQYF
D: -
J: TRBJ2-3
V: TRBV28
size: -

DNA: TGTGCCAGTAGTGGGACTTTCACTGTAATAGAGACCCAGTACTTC
CDR3: CASSGTFTVIETQYF
D: -
J: TRBJ2-5
V: TRBV19
size: -

DNA: TGTGCCAGCAGTTTAGAGGGCGGGAGGGCCAGGGATGAGCAGTTCTTC
CDR3: CASSLEGGRARDEQFF
D: TRBD2
J: TRBJ2-1
V: TRBV7-7
size: -

DNA: TGTGCCAGCAGCTTAGGGACAGTTATTCGTGAGACCCAGTACTTC
CDR3: CASSLGTVIRETQYF
D: -
J: TRBJ2-5
V: TRBV7-9
size: -

DNA: TGCAGCGTTGTAGCGGGAGGAGCCTACGAGCAGTACTTC
CDR3: CSVVAGGAYEQYF
D: TRBD2
J: TRBJ2-7
V: TRBV29-1
size: -

DNA: TGCAGCGCGGGACAGGGGGTAAACATTCAGTACTTC
CDR3: CSAGQGVNIQYF
D: TRBD1
J: TRBJ2-4
V: TRBV29-1
size: -

DNA: TGTGCCAGCAGCTTGCAGGGTATTCATGGCTACACCTTC
CDR3: CASSLQGIHGYTF
D: -
J: TRBJ1-2
V: TRBV5-6
size: -

DNA: TGTGCCACCTTCGGGGGCATGGGTAAAGGCACAGATACGCAGTATTTT
CDR3: CATFGGMGKGTDTQYF
D: -
J: TRBJ2-3
V: TRBV27
size: -

DNA: TGTGCCAGCAGCCCTCTAGCGGGAGGCCGTAGCTCCTACGAGCAGTACTTC
CDR3: CASSPLAGGRSSYEQYF
D: TRBD2
J: TRBJ2-7
V: TRBV5-4
size: -

DNA: TGTGCCAGCATCCCAGAGGAGACCAATGAGCAGTTCTTC
CDR3: CASIPEETNEQFF
D: -
J: TRBJ2-1
V: TRBV7-2
size: -

DNA: TGTGCCAGCAGCTTACCGGGACAGGGTTACGAGCAGTACTTC
CDR3: CASSLPGQGYEQYF
D: TRBD1
J: TRBJ2-7
V: TRBV7-9
size: -

DNA: TGTGCCAGCAGTGATTGGAGACGTCGGGTTGAAGCTTTCTTT
CDR3: CASSDWRRRVEAFF
D: -
J: TRBJ1-1
V: TRBV6-1
size: -